This T cell receptor beta chain stems from a study of blood T cell repertoires in COVID-19. The assay was immunoSEQ multiplex PCR, and TCRdb's table has in-frame clones only and misses some. This sample has 250,000 or so clones, with roughly 89% found just once. V gave up 0 bases and J gave up 6 bases; unmatched junction bases: 6. The germline gives CDR1 LNHDA, CDR2 SQIVND (reference sequence). This CDR3 comprises 16 residues. V usage is TRBV19 and J usage is TRBJ2-1, with 9 bases that match TRBD2. Sequences were obtained from peripheral blood. This TCR came from a woman in her 30s with active or convalescent COVID-19. The CDR3 loop reads CASSIEEAGGINEQFF. CDR3 nucleotide sequence: TGTGCCAGTAGTATAGAAGAAGCGGGGGGTATCAATGAGCAGTTCTTC.